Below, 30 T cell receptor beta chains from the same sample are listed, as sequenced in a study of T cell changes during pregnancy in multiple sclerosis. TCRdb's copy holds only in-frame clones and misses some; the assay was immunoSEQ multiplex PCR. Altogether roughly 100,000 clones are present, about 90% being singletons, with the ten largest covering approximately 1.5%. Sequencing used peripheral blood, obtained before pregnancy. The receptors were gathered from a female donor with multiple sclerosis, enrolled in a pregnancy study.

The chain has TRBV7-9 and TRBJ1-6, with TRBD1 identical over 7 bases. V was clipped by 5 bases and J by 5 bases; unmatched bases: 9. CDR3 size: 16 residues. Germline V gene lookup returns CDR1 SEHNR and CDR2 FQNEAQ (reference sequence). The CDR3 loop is CASSDRTGLDNSPLHF. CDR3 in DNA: TGTGCCAGCAGCGACAGGACAGGTTTAGATAATTCACCCCTCCACTTT.

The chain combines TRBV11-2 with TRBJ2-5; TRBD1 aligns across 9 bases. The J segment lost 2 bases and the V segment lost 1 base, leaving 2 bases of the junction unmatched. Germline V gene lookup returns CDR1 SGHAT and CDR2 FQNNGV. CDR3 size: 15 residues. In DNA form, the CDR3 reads TGTGCCAGCAGCTTAGGGGACAGGGATCAAGAGACCCAGTACTTC. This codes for CASSLGDRDQETQYF.

The CDR3 DNA reads as TGTGCCAGCAGCCTCACGGGGAACACTGAAGCTTTCTTT. As protein: CASSLTGNTEAFF. The chain couples TRBV7-2 to TRBJ1-1; the D is unclear. Trimming shortened V by 5 bases and J by 1 base, and 8 bases separated the two germline ends. Germline V lookup: CDR1 SGHTA, CDR2 FQGNSA. CDR3 length equals 13 residues. Complete variable domain (other parts from reference TRBV7-2 and TRBJ1-1): GAGVSQSPSNKVTEKGKDVELRCDPISGHTALYWYRQSLGQGLEFLIYFQGNSAPDKSGLPSDRFSAERTGGSVSTLTIQRTQQEDSAVYLCASSLTGNTEAFFGQGTRLTVV.

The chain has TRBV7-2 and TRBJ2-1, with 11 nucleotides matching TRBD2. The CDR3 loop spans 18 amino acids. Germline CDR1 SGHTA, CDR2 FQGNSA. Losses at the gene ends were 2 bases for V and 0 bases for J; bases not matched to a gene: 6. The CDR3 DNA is TGTGCCAGCAGCTTACGACTAGCGGGGCCAAGCTCCTACAATGAGCAGTTCTTC. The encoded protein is CASSLRLAGPSSYNEQFF.

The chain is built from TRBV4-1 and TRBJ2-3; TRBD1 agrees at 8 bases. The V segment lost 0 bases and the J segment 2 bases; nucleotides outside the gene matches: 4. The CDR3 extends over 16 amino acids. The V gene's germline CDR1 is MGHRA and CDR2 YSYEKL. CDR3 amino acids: CASSQDQGADTDTQYF. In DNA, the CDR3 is TGCGCCAGCAGCCAAGATCAGGGGGCCGACACAGATACGCAGTATTTT.

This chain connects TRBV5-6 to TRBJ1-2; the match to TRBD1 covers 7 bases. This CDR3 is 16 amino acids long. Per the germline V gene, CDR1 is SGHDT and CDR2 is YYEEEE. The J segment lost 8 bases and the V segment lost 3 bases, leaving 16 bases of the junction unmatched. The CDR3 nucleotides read TGTGCCAGCAGCTCTTCCGGGACAGCCGCACGGTACGGCTACACCTTC. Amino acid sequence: CASSSSGTAARYGYTF.

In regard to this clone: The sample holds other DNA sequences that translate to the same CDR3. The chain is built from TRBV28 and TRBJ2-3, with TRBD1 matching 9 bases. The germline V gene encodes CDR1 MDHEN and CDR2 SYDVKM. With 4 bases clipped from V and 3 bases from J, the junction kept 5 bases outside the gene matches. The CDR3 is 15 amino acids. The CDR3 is CASSSPGQGTDTQYF. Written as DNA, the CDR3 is TGTGCCAGCAGTTCCCCTGGACAGGGGACAGATACGCAGTATTTT.

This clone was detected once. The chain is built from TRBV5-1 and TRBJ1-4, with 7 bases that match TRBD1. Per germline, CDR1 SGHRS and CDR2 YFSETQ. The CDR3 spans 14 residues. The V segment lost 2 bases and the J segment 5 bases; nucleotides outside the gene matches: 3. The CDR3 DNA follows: TGCGCCAGCAGCTTAGCCAGGGGGAATGAAAAACTGTTTTTT. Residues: CASSLARGNEKLFF.

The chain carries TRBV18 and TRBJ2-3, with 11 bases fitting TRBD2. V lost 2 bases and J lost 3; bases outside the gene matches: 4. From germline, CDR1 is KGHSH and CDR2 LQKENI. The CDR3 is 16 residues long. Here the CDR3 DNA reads TGTGCCAGCTCACCAATAGCGGGAGGGCCTACAGATACGCAGTATTTT. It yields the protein CASSPIAGGPTDTQYF.

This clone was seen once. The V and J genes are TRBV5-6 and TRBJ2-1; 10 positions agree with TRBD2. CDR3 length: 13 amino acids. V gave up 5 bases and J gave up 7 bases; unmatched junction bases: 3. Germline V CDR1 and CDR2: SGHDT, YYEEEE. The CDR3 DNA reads TGTGCCAGCAGAGCGGGGGGGCCAAATGAGCAGTTCTTC. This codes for CASRAGGPNEQFF.

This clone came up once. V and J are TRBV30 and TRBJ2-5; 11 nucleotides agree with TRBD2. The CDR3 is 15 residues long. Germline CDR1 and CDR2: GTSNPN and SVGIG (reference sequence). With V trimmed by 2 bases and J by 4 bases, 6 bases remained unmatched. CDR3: CAWSFSGGARETQYF. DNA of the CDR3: TGTGCCTGGAGTTTTAGCGGGGGGGCACGAGAGACCCAGTACTTC.

The CDR3 DNA is TGTGCCAGCAGCGGAGCCGGGACAGGGGTTTCACCCCTCCACTTT. This sequence encodes CASSGAGTGVSPLHF. The rearrangement joins TRBV2 to TRBJ1-6; 10 nucleotides line up with TRBD1. V shed 6 bases, J shed 9 bases, and the junction held 8 bases outside the gene matches. CDR3 length: 15 residues. Germline CDR1 and CDR2: SNHLY and FYNNEI.

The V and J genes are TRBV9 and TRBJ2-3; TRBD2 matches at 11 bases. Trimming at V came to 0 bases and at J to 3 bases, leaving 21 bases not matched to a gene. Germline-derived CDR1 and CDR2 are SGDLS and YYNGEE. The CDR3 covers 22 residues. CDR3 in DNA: TGTGCCAGCAGCGTAGGTAGCCGGGCCCCCGGACTACTAGCGGGAGTAACAGATACGCAGTATTTT. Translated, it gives CASSVGSRAPGLLAGVTDTQYF.

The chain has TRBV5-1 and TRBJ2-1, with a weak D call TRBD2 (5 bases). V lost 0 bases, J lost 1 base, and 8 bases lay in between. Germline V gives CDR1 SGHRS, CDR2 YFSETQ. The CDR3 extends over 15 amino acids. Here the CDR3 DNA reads TGCGCCAGCAGCTTGGTTGGCGGGTCCTACAATGAGCAGTTCTTC. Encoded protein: CASSLVGGSYNEQFF.

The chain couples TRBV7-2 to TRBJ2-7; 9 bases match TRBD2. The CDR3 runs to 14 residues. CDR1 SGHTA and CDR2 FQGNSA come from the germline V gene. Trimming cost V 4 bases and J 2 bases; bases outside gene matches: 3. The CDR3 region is CASSYASGTYEQYF. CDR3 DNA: TGTGCCAGCAGCTACGCTAGCGGGACCTACGAGCAGTACTTC. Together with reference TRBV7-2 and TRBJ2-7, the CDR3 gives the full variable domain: GAGVSQSPSNKVTEKGKDVELRCDPISGHTALYWYRQSLGQGLEFLIYFQGNSAPDKSGLPSDRFSAERTGGSVSTLTIQRTQQEDSAVYLCASSYASGTYEQYFGPGTRLTVT.

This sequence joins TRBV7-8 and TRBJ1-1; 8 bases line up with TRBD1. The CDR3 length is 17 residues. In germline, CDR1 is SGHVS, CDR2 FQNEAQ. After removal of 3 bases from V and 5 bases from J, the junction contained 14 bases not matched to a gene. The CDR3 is CASSLWDRPRLRTEAFF. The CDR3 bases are TGTGCCAGCAGCTTGTGGGACAGGCCCCGGTTGCGGACTGAAGCTTTCTTT.

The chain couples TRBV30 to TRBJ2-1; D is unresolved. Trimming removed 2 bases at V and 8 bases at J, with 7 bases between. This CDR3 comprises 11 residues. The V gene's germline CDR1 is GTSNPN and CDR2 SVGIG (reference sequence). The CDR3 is CAWSSLHEQFF. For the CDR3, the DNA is TGTGCCTGGAGTTCTCTTCATGAGCAGTTCTTC.

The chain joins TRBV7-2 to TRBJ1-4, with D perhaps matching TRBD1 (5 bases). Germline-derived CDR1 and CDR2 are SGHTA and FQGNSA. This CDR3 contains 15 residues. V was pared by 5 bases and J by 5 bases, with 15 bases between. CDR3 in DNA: TGTGCCAGCAGCAAAGGTCCCAGGGCAAATGAAAAACTGTTTTTT. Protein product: CASSKGPRANEKLFF.

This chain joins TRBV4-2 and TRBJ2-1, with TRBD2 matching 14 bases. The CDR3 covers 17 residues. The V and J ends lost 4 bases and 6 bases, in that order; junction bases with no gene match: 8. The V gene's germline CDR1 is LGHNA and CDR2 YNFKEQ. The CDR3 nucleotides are TGTGCCAGCAGCCCCCGGACTAGCGGGAGGACCGTCAATGAGCAGTTCTTC. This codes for CASSPRTSGRTVNEQFF.

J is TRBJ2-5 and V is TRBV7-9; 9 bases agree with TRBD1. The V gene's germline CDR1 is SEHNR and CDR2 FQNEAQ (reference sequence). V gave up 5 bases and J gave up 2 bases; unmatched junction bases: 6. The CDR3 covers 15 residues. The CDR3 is CASSATGGRQETQYF. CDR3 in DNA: TGTGCCAGCAGCGCGACAGGGGGGCGGCAAGAGACCCAGTACTTC.

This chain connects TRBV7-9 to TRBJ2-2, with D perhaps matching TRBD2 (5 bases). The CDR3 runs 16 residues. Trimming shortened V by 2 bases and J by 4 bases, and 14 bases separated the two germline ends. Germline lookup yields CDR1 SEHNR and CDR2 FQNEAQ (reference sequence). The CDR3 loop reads CASSLRGMRITGELFF. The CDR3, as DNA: TGTGCCAGCAGCTTAAGAGGGATGAGGATCACCGGGGAGCTGTTTTTT.

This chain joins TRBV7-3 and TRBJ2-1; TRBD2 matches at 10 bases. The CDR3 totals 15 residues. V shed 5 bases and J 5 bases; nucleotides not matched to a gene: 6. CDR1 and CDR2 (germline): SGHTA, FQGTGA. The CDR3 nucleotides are TGTGCCAGCAGCCCCCTAGCGGGAGTTCACAATGAGCAGTTCTTC. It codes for CASSPLAGVHNEQFF.

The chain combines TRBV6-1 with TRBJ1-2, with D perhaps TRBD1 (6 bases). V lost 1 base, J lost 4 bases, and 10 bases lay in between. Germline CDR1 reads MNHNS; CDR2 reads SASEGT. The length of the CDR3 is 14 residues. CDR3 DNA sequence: TGTGCCAGCAGTGAAGAAGGGACAAGCTATGGCTACACCTTC. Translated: CASSEEGTSYGYTF.

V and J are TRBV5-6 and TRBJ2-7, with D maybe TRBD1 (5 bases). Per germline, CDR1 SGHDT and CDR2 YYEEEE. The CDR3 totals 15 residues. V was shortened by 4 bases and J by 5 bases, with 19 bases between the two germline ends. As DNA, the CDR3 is TGTGCCAGCAGCATTTCACCCAGGGTGAGCCACGAGCAGTACTTC. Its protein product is CASSISPRVSHEQYF.

This CDR3 reads CASSDGIARGGYTF. DNA for the CDR3: TGTGCCAGCAGTGATGGAATTGCAAGGGGAGGCTACACCTTC. V gene TRBV6-6 combines with J gene TRBJ1-2, with D maybe TRBD1 (5 bases). Germline V gene data show CDR1 as MNHNY and CDR2 as SVGAGI (reference sequence). The V gene lost 5 bases and the J gene lost 8 bases, with 18 bases spanning the gap. This CDR3 is built from 14 residues.

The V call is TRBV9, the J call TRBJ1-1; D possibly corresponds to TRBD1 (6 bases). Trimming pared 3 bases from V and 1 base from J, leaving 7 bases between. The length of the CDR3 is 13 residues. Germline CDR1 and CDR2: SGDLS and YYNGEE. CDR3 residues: CASSATGNTEAFF. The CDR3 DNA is TGTGCCAGCAGCGCGACAGGGAACACTGAAGCTTTCTTT.

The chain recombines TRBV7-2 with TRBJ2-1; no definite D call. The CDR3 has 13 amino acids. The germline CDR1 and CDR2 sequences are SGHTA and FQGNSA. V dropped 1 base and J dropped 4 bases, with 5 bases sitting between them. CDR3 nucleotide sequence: TGTGCCAGCAGCTTAGATAATTACAATGAGCAGTTCTTC. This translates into CASSLDNYNEQFF.

CDR3 sequence reads: CASSQVGQLNTEAFF. The CDR3, as DNA: TGCGCCAGCAGCCAAGTTGGGCAGCTGAACACTGAAGCTTTCTTT. The chain combines TRBV4-1 with TRBJ1-1, with D hard to call. CDR1 is MGHRA and CDR2 is YSYEKL in the germline V gene. Trimming cost V 1 base and J 0 bases, with 9 bases left between them. The CDR3 extends over 15 amino acids.

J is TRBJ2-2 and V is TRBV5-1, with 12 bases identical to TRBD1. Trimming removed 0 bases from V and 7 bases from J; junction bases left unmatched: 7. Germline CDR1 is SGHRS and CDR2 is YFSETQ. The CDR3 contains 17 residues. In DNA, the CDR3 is TGCGCCAGCAGCTTGGCCCCGGGACAGGGGGCGGGCGGGGAGCTGTTTTTT. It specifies CASSLAPGQGAGGELFF.

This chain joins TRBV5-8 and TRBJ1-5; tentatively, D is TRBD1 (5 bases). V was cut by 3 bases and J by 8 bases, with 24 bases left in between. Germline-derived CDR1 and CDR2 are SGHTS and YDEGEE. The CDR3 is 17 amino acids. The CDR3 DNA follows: TGTGCCAGCAGCTCCGGTCGTTTCAGGGTTCCAGGGAAGCCCCAGCATTTT. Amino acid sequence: CASSSGRFRVPGKPQHF.